This T cell receptor beta chain was recovered during a study of chronic HIV infection and antiretroviral therapy. This clonotype has a count of ten or more. TCRdb re-derived calls from the 5' RACE reads in MiXCR, one entry per CDR3 protein. The sample carries 39,000 or so distinct CDR3 sequences, 7% to 10% recorded once. Input material: peripheral blood. The TCR originated in an adult who had HIV and had not received antiretroviral therapy, or was an uninfected healthy control (not recorded which).

CDR3 amino acids: CSVEKKNSRNTIYF. CDR3 DNA: TGCAGCGTTGAAAAGAAGAACAGCAGAAACACCATATATTTT. The chain recombines TRBV29-1 with TRBJ1-3; D gene uncertain. This CDR3 has 14 amino acids. V lost 2 bases and J 5 bases, leaving 13 bases between the germline ends. Germline lookup yields CDR1 SQVTM and CDR2 ANQGSEA.